This TCR beta chain was recorded in a study of blood T cell repertoires in COVID-19. Study details: The United States, Italy and Spain were the sources of the acute and convalescent COVID-19 samples. PBMCs, B-cell-depleted T cells, or T cells were the source of the cDNA or gDNA that made up the material.

In the authors' methods: The assay estimated nucleated cells by amplifying reference gene primers. Libraries were prepared by immunoSEQ multiplex PCR; TCRdb keeps only in-frame clonotypes and omits some of them. V, J and clone size reflect that table, while D and trimming were determined from the DNA. In the table there are around 230,000 clones, roughly 88% of which are singletons. The receptor was derived from a man aged 35 to 55 with acute or convalescent COVID-19. The specimen sequenced was peripheral blood.

This CDR3 is CAIRGAIGTGELFF. The CDR3 DNA is TGTGCCATCCGGGGGGCTATAGGGACCGGGGAGCTGTTTTTT. The V call is TRBV10-3, the J call TRBJ2-2; D perhaps matches TRBD2 (7 bases). The CDR3 runs to 14 residues. Trimming cost V 8 bases and J 5 bases, with 15 bases left between them. The germline V gene has CDR1 ENHRY and CDR2 SYGVKD.